Presented here are 18 T cell receptor beta chains from one specimen sequenced in a study of blood T cells in healthy people across ages. Using a J-beta primer mix together with a sample-barcoded 5' primer, a second PCR was run for about 6 to 11 cycles. One entry per CDR3 protein results from TCRdb running MiXCR on the 5' RACE reads. The top ten hold around 7.7% of the sample, which has around 1.7 million distinct CDR3 sequences, about 30% seen once. Material for sequencing was blood. The receptors stem from a woman aged 30 to 39 in good health.

V is TRBV3-1 and J is TRBJ2-3, with D uncertain. Trimming stripped 0 bases from V and 7 bases from J, with 17 bases between. Germline V lookup: CDR1 LGHDT, CDR2 YNNKEL (reference sequence). The CDR3 is made up of 16 amino acids. CDR3 in amino acids: CASSQETGSLGNTQYF. In DNA, the CDR3 is TGTGCCAGCAGCCAAGAGACCGGTTCTCTGGGGAATACGCAGTATTTT.

This chain links TRBV12-3 or TRBV12-4 with TRBJ2-1; TRBD2 matches at 11 bases. Trimming removed 3 bases from V and 12 bases from J; junction bases left unmatched: 13. This CDR3 is 16 amino acids long. The CDR3 reads CASSFTGTSGRRVQFF. The CDR3, as DNA: TGTGCCAGCAGTTTCACCGGGACTAGCGGACGAAGGGTGCAGTTCTTC.

This clonotype was observed a handful of times. The genes are TRBV2 and TRBJ2-7, with D unclear. V lost 8 bases and J lost 1, with 15 bases in between. Germline assignment: CDR1 SNHLY and CDR2 FYNNEI. This CDR3 is built from 14 residues. The CDR3 DNA sequence: TGTGCCAGCGTTCATGCGTATAGTTCCTACGAGCAGTACTTC. This encodes CASVHAYSSYEQYF.

As for this clonotype: Relative to the germline gene, one junction end is altered; a read error may explain this. The chain links TRBV15 to TRBJ2-1; 7 nucleotides line up with TRBD2. Germline values: CDR1 LNHNV, CDR2 YYDKDF (reference sequence). The CDR3 has 15 amino acids. The CDR3 DNA follows: TGTGCCACCAGCAGCAAGGGACTACTTTTAGGTGAGCGGTTCTTC. Protein: CATSSKGLLLGERFF.

The chain employs TRBV30 and TRBJ2-7, with 8 bases fitting TRBD1. Looked up from germline, CDR1 is GTSNPN and CDR2 is SVGIG (reference sequence). This CDR3 is built from 16 residues. Trimming removed 2 bases from V and 3 bases from J; junction bases left unmatched: 12. CDR3 sequence reads: CAWSPFEAGGYYEQYF. CDR3 DNA sequence: TGTGCCTGGAGTCCCTTCGAGGCAGGGGGCTACTACGAGCAGTACTTC. Variable domain in full (rest from reference TRBV30 and TRBJ2-7): SQTIHQWPATLVQPVGSPLSLECTVEGTSNPNLYWYRQAAGRGLQLLFYSVGIGQISSEVPQNLSASRPQDRQFILSSKKLLLSDSGFYLCAWSPFEAGGYYEQYFGPGTRLTVT.

In regard to this clonotype: A much larger clone lies a single base off, so this may be a read error. The rearrangement joins TRBV4-1 to TRBJ2-7, with 8 bases aligning to TRBD2. This CDR3 comprises 15 residues. Germline V gene sequence: CDR1 MGHRA, CDR2 YSYEKL. Losses at the gene ends were 1 base for V and 2 bases for J; bases not matched to a gene: 4. CDR3 region: CASSQGVSGTYEQYF. The DNA for the CDR3 is TGCGCCAGCAGCCAAGGGGTTAGCGGGACCTACGAGCAGTACTTC.

This clonotype was picked up many times. The CDR3 protein is CASSSGPTQYF. The DNA for the CDR3 is TGTGCCAGCAGTTCCGGTCCTACGCAGTATTTT. This chain links TRBV28 with TRBJ2-3; D unresolved. This CDR3 comprises 11 residues. Germline CDR1 and CDR2: MDHEN and SYDVKM. V dropped 4 bases and J dropped 8 bases, with 7 bases sitting between them. The whole variable domain, remainder taken from reference TRBV28 and TRBJ2-3, is DVKVTQSSRYLVKRTGEKVFLECVQDMDHENMFWYRQDPGLGLRLIYFSYDVKMKEKGDIPEGYSVSREKKERFSLILESASTNQTSMYLCASSSGPTQYFGPGTRLTVL.

The chain joins TRBV10-2 to TRBJ2-7; tentatively, D is TRBD2 (5 bases). CDR1 is WSHSY, CDR2 SAAADI, per germline. Trimming removed 5 bases from V and 3 bases from J, with 14 bases in between. The CDR3 loop spans 14 amino acids. CDR3 protein: CASSYADLDYEQYF. In DNA form, the CDR3 reads TGCGCCAGCAGTTACGCGGACTTAGACTACGAGCAGTACTTC.

This clonotype came up many times. V and J are TRBV5-1 and TRBJ2-7, with D perhaps TRBD2 (5 bases). Germline V lookup: CDR1 SGHRS, CDR2 YFSETQ. The V and J ends lost 4 bases and 5 bases respectively, with 19 bases between them. The CDR3 runs 15 residues. CDR3 loop: CASSQPSEGLDEQYF. The CDR3 DNA is TGCGCCAGCAGCCAGCCAAGCGAGGGTTTGGACGAGCAGTACTTC.

This clonotype appeared once. The chain employs TRBV6-2 or TRBV6-3 and TRBJ2-3, with 11 nucleotides matching TRBD2. CDR1 and CDR2 from the germline V gene are MNHEY and SVGEGT. The CDR3 contains 15 residues. Unmatched junction bases numbered 7, after V lost 6 bases and J lost 5 bases. As DNA, the CDR3 is TGTGCCAGCAGCTCTAGCGGGAGGCACCTAGATACGCAGTATTTT. Encoded protein: CASSSSGRHLDTQYF.

The chain joins TRBV6-5 to TRBJ2-7; 14 bases are shared with TRBD2. The tail of the sequence fits TRBJ2-5 better, so the J call may be wrong. This CDR3 spans 19 amino acids. Germline V gene lookup returns CDR1 MNHEY and CDR2 SVGAGI. The CDR3 DNA reads TGTGCCAGCAGTTCCTCCCTCGGGACTAGCGGGAGACGGGAAGCGACCCAGTACTTC. This codes for CASSSSLGTSGRREATQYF.

This clonotype was observed many times. The CDR3 DNA is TGTGCCAGCGCCCCAGGCGACGACAATGAGCAGTTCTTC. Encoded protein: CASAPGDDNEQFF. The gene calls are TRBV18 and TRBJ2-1; D gene unclear. This CDR3 has 13 residues. Deletions cut 8 bases from V and 5 bases from J, with 13 bases between. Germline loops: CDR1 KGHSH, CDR2 LQKENI.

This rearrangement joins TRBV29-1 to TRBJ1-5, with 8 bases matching TRBD1. The V and J ends lost 5 bases and 4 bases, in that order; junction bases with no gene match: 10. CDR3 length: 15 residues. Germline lookup yields CDR1 SQVTM and CDR2 ANQGSEA. The chain's CDR3 is CSVLIRDRKNQPQHF. In DNA form, the CDR3 reads TGCAGCGTTCTAATAAGGGACAGGAAGAATCAGCCCCAGCATTTT.

This clonotype was observed many times. The V gene is TRBV12-3 or TRBV12-4, the J gene TRBJ2-5; TRBD2 aligns across 7 bases. The CDR3 is 15 residues long. The trim removed 6 bases at V and 11 bases at J, leaving 18 bases unmatched. Written as DNA, the CDR3 is TGTGCCAGCAGCTCTCTTTCGGGGGGTCCCCTGGAGCAGTACTTC. Translation: CASSSLSGGPLEQYF.

In its sample, this clonotype was seen a few times. CDR3 nucleotide sequence: TGTGCCAGCAGTGAAGCGCTTCTGTGGGATAGGTCTGAAGCTTTCTTT. Translation gives CASSEALLWDRSEAFF. The V gene is TRBV2, the J gene TRBJ1-1; D remains unclear. Germline V gene sequence: CDR1 SNHLY, CDR2 FYNNEI. Between the trimmed V and J ends, which lost 0 bases and 6 bases, there was a span of 17 bases. This CDR3 is 16 amino acids long.

This clonotype was seen more than once but under ten times. V usage is TRBV10-3 and J usage is TRBJ1-4; D not resolved. CDR3 length: 13 residues. In germline, CDR1 is ENHRY, CDR2 SYGVKD. With 10 bases removed from V and 0 bases from J, the gap between germline ends came to 9 bases. This CDR3 is CATAVATNEKLFF. CDR3 nucleotides: TGTGCCACCGCAGTTGCAACTAATGAAAAACTGTTTTTT.

The rearrangement uses TRBV2 and TRBJ2-1; TRBD1 agrees at 8 bases. V was pared by 0 bases and J by 9 bases, with 7 bases of the junction left unmatched. Germline CDR1 and CDR2: SNHLY and FYNNEI. The CDR3 covers 15 residues. The CDR3 sequence is CASSEAGTGRAEQFF. The CDR3, as DNA: TGTGCCAGCAGTGAAGCCGGGACAGGAAGGGCTGAGCAGTTCTTC.

This clonotype was recorded many times. The chain employs TRBV4-1 and TRBJ2-7; 9 bases fit TRBD2. CDR1 MGHRA and CDR2 YSYEKL come from the germline V gene. The CDR3 contains 16 residues. The V gene end was trimmed by 2 bases and the J gene end by 5 bases; junction bases not matched to a gene: 10. CDR3 nucleotides: TGCGCCAGCAGCCAAAACCTCGCTAGCGGGGAGAACGAGCAGTACTTC. It specifies CASSQNLASGENEQYF.